The clone carrying this T cell receptor (beta chain) was seen more than once but under ten times. This specimen comes from a study of cytomegalovirus exposure and HLA in healthy donors. Study summary: The platform used for the roughly 130 validation repertoires matched that of the 666 first-cohort repertoires, a later analysis reported.

The junction had 2 bases not matched to a gene; V was cut back by 4 bases and J by 2 bases. The germline V gene encodes CDR1 LGHNT and CDR2 FRNRAP. The CDR3 is 13 amino acids. Generated by immunoSEQ multiplex PCR, the TCRdb table keeps only in-frame clones and is missing some. The sample shows more than 300,000 clones, roughly 85% of them seen only once. The V call is TRBV12-5, the J call TRBJ2-7; 7 bases map to TRBD1. The receptor comes from a woman between 18 and 30 years old in good health and CMV-seronegative. What was sequenced was PBMCs. In DNA, the CDR3 is TGTGCTAGTGGTTCCGGACAGGCCTACGAGCAGTACTTC. This sequence encodes CASGSGQAYEQYF. Together with reference TRBV12-5 and TRBJ2-7, the CDR3 gives the full variable domain: DARVTQTPRHKVTEMGQEVTMRCQPILGHNTVFWYRQTMMQGLELLAYFRNRAPLDDSGMPKDRFSAEMPDATLATLKIQPSEPRDSAVYFCASGSGQAYEQYFGPGTRLTVT.